These 4 T cell receptor beta chains were all obtained from the same sample, sequenced in a study of beta chain features in type 1 diabetes. As every portion of the isolated RNA was reverse transcribed, the sequencing read expressed TCRB transcripts. Clones were sequenced by immunoSEQ multiplex PCR, and TCRdb holds only the in-frame ones, with some missing. The sample holds about 340,000 clones, approximately 13% seen once. These receptors' antigens are unknown. Study-wide points: Researchers report that Type 1 diabetes patients had moderately but significantly shorter TCRB CDR3s across all four CD4+ subsets.

The sequenced sample was naive CD4+ T cells from blood. The receptor set was obtained from a young woman with type 1 diabetes.

This clone has a handful of counts. The V gene is TRBV5-1, the J gene TRBJ2-1; 12 bases align to TRBD2. The germline V gene has CDR1 SGHRS and CDR2 YFSETQ. The junction had 10 bases not matched to a gene; V was cut back by 4 bases and J by 8 bases. The CDR3 contains 16 residues. This CDR3 reads CASSSAPGLAGDEQFF. CDR3 coding DNA: TGCGCCAGCAGCAGCGCTCCGGGACTAGCGGGTGATGAGCAGTTCTTC.

CDR3 sequence: CASSPQGGREKLFF. As DNA, the CDR3 is TGTGCCAGCTCACCACAGGGGGGGCGCGAAAAACTGTTTTTT. The chain has TRBV18 and TRBJ1-4, with D possibly matching TRBD1 (6 bases). Between the trimmed V and J ends, which lost 1 base and 8 bases, there was a span of 11 bases. CDR3 length: 14 residues. CDR1 and CDR2 from the germline V gene are KGHSH and LQKENI.

The rearrangement links TRBV7-9 to TRBJ1-5, with 8 bases fitting TRBD1. The CDR3 covers 17 residues. Germline loops: CDR1 SEHNR, CDR2 FQNEAQ (reference sequence). With V trimmed by 0 bases and J by 3 bases, 7 bases remained unmatched. For the CDR3, the DNA is TGTGCCAGCAGCTTAGCCGCGGCAGGGGGCCACAATCAGCCCCAGCATTTT. This encodes CASSLAAAGGHNQPQHF.

As DNA, the CDR3 is TGTGCCATTGAGGTCGGTGGAAAACTGTTTTTT. Amino acids: CAIEVGGKLFF. V is TRBV27 and J is TRBJ1-4; no definite D call. This CDR3 spans 11 amino acids. Trimming took 10 bases from V and 10 from J, leaving 13 bases between them. Germline values: CDR1 MNHEY, CDR2 SMNVEV (reference sequence).